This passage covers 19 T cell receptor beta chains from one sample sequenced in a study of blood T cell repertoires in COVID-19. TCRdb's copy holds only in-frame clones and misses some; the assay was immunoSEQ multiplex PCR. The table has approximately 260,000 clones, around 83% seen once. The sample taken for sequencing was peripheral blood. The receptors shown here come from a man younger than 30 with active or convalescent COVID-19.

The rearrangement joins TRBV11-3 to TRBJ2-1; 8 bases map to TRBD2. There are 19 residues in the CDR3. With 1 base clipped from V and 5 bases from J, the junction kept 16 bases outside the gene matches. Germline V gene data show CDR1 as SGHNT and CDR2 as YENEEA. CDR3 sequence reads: CASSLAGGQGGMLNNEQFF. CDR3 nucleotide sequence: TGTGCCAGCAGCTTAGCGGGAGGGCAGGGAGGGATGTTGAACAATGAGCAGTTCTTC.

The CDR3 DNA sequence: TGTGCCTCGGGTCCTGGGACTAATGAAAAACTGTTTTTT. It yields the protein CASGPGTNEKLFF. This chain connects TRBV6-5 to TRBJ1-4; D remains ambiguous. CDR3 length: 13 amino acids. V lost 11 bases, J lost 2 bases, and 12 bases lay in between. Germline CDR1 is MNHEY and CDR2 is SVGAGI.

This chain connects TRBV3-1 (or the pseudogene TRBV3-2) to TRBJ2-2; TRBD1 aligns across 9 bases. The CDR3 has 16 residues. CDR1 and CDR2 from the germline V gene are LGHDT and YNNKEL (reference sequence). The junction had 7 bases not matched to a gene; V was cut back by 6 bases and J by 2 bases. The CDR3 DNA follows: TGTGCCAGCAGGACACTGGGACAGGGAAACACCGGGGAGCTGTTTTTT. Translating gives CASRTLGQGNTGELFF.

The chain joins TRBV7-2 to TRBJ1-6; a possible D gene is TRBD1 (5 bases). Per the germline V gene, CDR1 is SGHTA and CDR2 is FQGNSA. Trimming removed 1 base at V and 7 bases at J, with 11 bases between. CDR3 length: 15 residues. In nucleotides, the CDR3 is TGTGCCAGCAGCTTAGGACAGTCCGAGAATTCACCCCTCCACTTT. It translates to CASSLGQSENSPLHF.

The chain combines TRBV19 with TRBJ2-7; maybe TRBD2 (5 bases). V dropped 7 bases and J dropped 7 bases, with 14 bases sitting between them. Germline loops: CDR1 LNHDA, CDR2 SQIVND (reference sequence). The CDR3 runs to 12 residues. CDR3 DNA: TGTGCCAGTATGGGAATTGCGGGTGAGCAGTACTTC. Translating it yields CASMGIAGEQYF.

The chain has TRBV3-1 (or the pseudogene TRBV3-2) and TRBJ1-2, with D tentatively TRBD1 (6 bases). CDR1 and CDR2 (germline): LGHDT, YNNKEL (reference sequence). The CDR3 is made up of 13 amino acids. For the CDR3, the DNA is TGTCATAGTCGACGACAGGTCCTTTGGGGCTACACCTTC. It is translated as CHSRRQVLWGYTF.

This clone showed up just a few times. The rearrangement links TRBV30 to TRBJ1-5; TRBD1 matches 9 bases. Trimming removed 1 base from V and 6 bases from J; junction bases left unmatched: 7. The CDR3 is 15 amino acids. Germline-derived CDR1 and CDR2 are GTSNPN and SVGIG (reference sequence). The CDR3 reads CAWSGGTGTGQPQHF. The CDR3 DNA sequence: TGTGCCTGGAGTGGCGGGACAGGGACTGGTCAGCCCCAGCATTTT.

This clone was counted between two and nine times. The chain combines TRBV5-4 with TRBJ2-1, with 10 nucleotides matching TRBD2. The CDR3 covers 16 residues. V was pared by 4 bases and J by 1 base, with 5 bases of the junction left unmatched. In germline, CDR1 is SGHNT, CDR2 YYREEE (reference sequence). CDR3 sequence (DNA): TGTGCCAGCAGCCTCACTAGCGGGACGTCCTACAATGAGCAGTTCTTC. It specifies CASSLTSGTSYNEQFF.

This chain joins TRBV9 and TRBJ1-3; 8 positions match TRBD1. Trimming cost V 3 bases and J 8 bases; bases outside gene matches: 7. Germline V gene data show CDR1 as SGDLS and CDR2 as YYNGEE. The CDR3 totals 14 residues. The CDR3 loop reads CASSGTGGEDTIYF. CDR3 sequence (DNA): TGTGCCAGCAGCGGCACAGGGGGTGAAGACACCATATATTTT.

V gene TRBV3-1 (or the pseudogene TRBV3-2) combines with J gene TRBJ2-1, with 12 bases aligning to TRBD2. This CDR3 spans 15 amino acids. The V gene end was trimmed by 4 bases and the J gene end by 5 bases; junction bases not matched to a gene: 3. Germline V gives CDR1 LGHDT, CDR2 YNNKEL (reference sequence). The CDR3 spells CASSRLAGVDNEQFF. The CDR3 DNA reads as TGTGCCAGCAGCCGACTAGCGGGGGTTGACAATGAGCAGTTCTTC.

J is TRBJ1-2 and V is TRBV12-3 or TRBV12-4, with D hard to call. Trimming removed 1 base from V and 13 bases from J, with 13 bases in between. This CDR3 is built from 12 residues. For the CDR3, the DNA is TGTGCCAGCAGTTTAGGTGTCAGCTCGGGCACCTTC. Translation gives CASSLGVSSGTF.

The DNA of the CDR3 is TGTGCCACCTTCCCCACAGGGGGCGGGGGTGAAGCTTTCTTT. Protein sequence: CATFPTGGGGEAFF. The rearrangement joins TRBV6-6 to TRBJ1-1, with TRBD1 matching 9 bases. This CDR3 is 14 amino acids long. Germline-derived CDR1 and CDR2 are MNHNY and SVGAGI (reference sequence). V dropped 10 bases and J dropped 7; count of bases not matched to a gene: 13.

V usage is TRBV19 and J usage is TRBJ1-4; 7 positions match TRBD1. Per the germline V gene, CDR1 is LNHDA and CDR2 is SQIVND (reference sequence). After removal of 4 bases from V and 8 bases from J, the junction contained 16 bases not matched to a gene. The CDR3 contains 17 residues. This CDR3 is CASSKRQGWEGDEKLFF. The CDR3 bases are TGTGCCAGTAGTAAAAGACAGGGTTGGGAAGGGGACGAAAAACTGTTTTTT.

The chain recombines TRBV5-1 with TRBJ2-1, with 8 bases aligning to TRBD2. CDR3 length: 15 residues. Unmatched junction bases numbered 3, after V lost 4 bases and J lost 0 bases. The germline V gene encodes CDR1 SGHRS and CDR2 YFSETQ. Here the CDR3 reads CASSPRGDSYNEQFF. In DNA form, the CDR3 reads TGCGCCAGCAGCCCGCGGGGGGACTCCTACAATGAGCAGTTCTTC.

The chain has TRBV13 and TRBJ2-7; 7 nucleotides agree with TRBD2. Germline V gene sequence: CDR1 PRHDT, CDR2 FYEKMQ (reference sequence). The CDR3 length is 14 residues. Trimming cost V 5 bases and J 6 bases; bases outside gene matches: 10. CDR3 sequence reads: CASSLEGGFLEQYF. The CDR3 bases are TGTGCCAGCAGCCTAGAGGGAGGGTTTCTCGAGCAGTACTTC.

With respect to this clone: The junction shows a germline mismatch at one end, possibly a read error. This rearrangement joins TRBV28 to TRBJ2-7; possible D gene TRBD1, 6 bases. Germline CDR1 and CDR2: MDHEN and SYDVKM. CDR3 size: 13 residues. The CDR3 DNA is TGTGCCAGCAGTTCCTCCTGGGGGACACCTGTTTTTTTT. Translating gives CASSSSWGTPVFF.

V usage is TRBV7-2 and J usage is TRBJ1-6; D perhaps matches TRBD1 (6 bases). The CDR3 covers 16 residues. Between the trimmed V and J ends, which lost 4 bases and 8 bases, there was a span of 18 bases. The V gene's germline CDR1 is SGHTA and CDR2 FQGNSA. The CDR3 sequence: CASSYQPRTDHSPLHF. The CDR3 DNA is TGTGCCAGCAGCTATCAACCGCGGACAGATCATTCACCCCTCCACTTT.

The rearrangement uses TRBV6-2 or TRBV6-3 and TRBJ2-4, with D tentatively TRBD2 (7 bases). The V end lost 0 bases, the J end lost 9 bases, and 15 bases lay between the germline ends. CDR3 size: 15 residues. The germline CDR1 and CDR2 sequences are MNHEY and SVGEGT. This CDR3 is CASSYSGGAGAIQYF. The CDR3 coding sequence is TGTGCCAGCAGTTACTCGGGTGGCGCGGGGGCCATTCAGTACTTC.

The CDR3, as DNA: TGTGCCAGCAGCTTAGAACAGGGAAGTGGCTATGGCTACACCTTC. The encoded protein is CASSLEQGSGYGYTF. The V gene is TRBV7-2, the J gene TRBJ1-2; a possible D gene is TRBD1 (6 bases). Per germline, CDR1 SGHTA and CDR2 FQGNSA. There are 15 residues in the CDR3. V lost 1 base and J 4 bases, leaving 13 bases between the germline ends.